Below are 12 T cell receptor beta chains sequenced from a single sample in a study of shared clonotypes between healthy human individuals. The table came from immunoSEQ multiplex PCR; TCRdb's copy has only in-frame clones and leaves some out. The profile shows some 1.5 million clones, 98% of them singletons. Input material: naive CD4+ T cells sorted from blood. Subset: CD45RA+ positively selected. These receptors all come from a man younger than 45 in good health.

The chain carries TRBV6-1 and TRBJ2-6; D remains ambiguous. The V gene's germline CDR1 is MNHNS and CDR2 SASEGT. The CDR3 has 11 residues. V lost 7 bases and J 4 bases, leaving 2 bases between the germline ends. The DNA of the CDR3 is TGTGCCAGCAAAGGGGCCAACGTCCTGACTTTC. This codes for CASKGANVLTF.

Written as DNA, the CDR3 is TGCGCCAGCAGCTTGTCGGGGACAGGGGGCGACGAGCAGTACTTC. Amino acid sequence: CASSLSGTGGDEQYF. The chain joins TRBV5-1 to TRBJ2-7; 12 bases agree with TRBD1. This CDR3 contains 15 residues. Germline V lookup: CDR1 SGHRS, CDR2 YFSETQ. J gave up 5 bases and V 1 base, and 4 bases lay outside the gene matches. The full variable domain, in which reference TRBV5-1 and TRBJ2-7 provide the parts outside the CDR3, is KAGVTQTPRYLIKTRGQQVTLSCSPISGHRSVSWYQQTPGQGLQFLFEYFSETQRNKGNFPGRFSGRQFSNSRSEMNVSTLELGDSALYLCASSLSGTGGDEQYFGPGTRLTVT.

DNA of the CDR3: TGTGCCAGTAGTATAGATGTAGGGCTAGCGGGAATAACCGGGGAGCTGTTTTTT. This sequence encodes CASSIDVGLAGITGELFF. The gene calls are TRBV19 and TRBJ2-2; 9 bases fit TRBD2. This CDR3 comprises 18 residues. J gave up 5 bases and V 0 bases, and 10 bases lay outside the gene matches. Germline CDR1 LNHDA, CDR2 SQIVND (reference sequence).

The chain joins TRBV29-1 to TRBJ2-1; 8 bases are shared with TRBD2. Germline V gives CDR1 SQVTM, CDR2 ANQGSEA. This CDR3 contains 14 residues. V dropped 7 bases and J dropped 9; count of bases not matched to a gene: 14. This chain's CDR3 is CSGSGERGPFEQFF. The CDR3 DNA reads TGCAGCGGGTCGGGGGAGCGGGGGCCATTTGAGCAGTTCTTC.

V and J are TRBV5-1 and TRBJ2-7; 9 nucleotides match TRBD1. The V segment lost 5 bases and the J segment 0 bases; nucleotides outside the gene matches: 6. The CDR3 sequence is 15 residues long. Per germline, CDR1 SGHRS and CDR2 YFSETQ. CDR3 DNA sequence: TGCGCCAGCAGACCAACAGGGGGCGGCTCCTACGAGCAGTACTTC. Protein product: CASRPTGGGSYEQYF.

The chain uses TRBV4-2 and TRBJ2-3; 10 bases map to TRBD2. V dropped 3 bases and J dropped 2; count of bases not matched to a gene: 5. This CDR3 comprises 16 residues. Germline V lookup: CDR1 LGHNA, CDR2 YNFKEQ. The CDR3 here is CASSQELAGFTDTQYF. CDR3 coding DNA: TGTGCCAGCAGCCAGGAACTAGCGGGGTTCACAGATACGCAGTATTTT.

The rearrangement joins TRBV5-1 to TRBJ2-2; 7 positions match TRBD2. This CDR3 spans 15 amino acids. Germline CDR1 is SGHRS and CDR2 is YFSETQ. The V segment lost 4 bases and the J segment 3 bases; nucleotides outside the gene matches: 6. In nucleotides, the CDR3 is TGCGCCAGCAGCCACCCTAGCGGAGACACCGGGGAGCTGTTTTTT. It is translated as CASSHPSGDTGELFF.

This sequence joins TRBV5-4 and TRBJ1-5, with 8 bases lining up with TRBD1. The V segment lost 4 bases and the J segment 4 bases; nucleotides outside the gene matches: 13. This CDR3 is 17 amino acids long. The germline V gene has CDR1 SGHNT and CDR2 YYREEE (reference sequence). The CDR3 nucleotides are TGTGCCAGCAGCATTACCGGGACAGGCGTCCTTAATCAGCCCCAGCATTTT. Its protein is CASSITGTGVLNQPQHF.

This sequence joins TRBV28 and TRBJ1-5; TRBD1 might be the D (5 bases). With 8 bases removed from V and 0 bases from J, the gap between germline ends came to 14 bases. Germline V lookup: CDR1 MDHEN, CDR2 SYDVKM. The CDR3 contains 15 residues. The CDR3 nucleotides read TGTGCCAGCCGGGGTGGGGGTTATAGCAATCAGCCCCAGCATTTT. This gives the protein CASRGGGYSNQPQHF.

This sequence joins TRBV5-4 and TRBJ1-1, with D uncertain. Germline V gene lookup returns CDR1 SGHNT and CDR2 YYREEE (reference sequence). This CDR3 contains 13 residues. With 3 bases removed from V and 11 bases from J, the gap between germline ends came to 17 bases. In DNA form, the CDR3 reads TGTGCCAGCAGCTCCGACCCCGGGAACACGGCTTTCTTT. Translated, it gives CASSSDPGNTAFF.

The chain combines TRBV27 with TRBJ2-7; TRBD2 matches at 11 bases. This CDR3 is built from 14 residues. Germline-derived CDR1 and CDR2 are MNHEY and SMNVEV (reference sequence). J gave up 3 bases and V 9 bases, and 7 bases lay outside the gene matches. CDR3 coding DNA: TGTGCCAGTAGAGGGCTAGCGGGAGGCTACGAGCAGTACTTC. Translated: CASRGLAGGYEQYF.

The V and J genes are TRBV7-3 and TRBJ2-3; 9 bases are shared with TRBD1. Germline CDR1 reads SGHTA; CDR2 reads FQGTGA. The junction had 11 bases not matched to a gene; V was cut back by 5 bases and J by 8 bases. This CDR3 has 15 amino acids. CDR3 coding DNA: TGTGCCAGCAGCCCCGGACAGGGGCAACCGGGTACGCAGTATTTT. Amino acid sequence: CASSPGQGQPGTQYF.